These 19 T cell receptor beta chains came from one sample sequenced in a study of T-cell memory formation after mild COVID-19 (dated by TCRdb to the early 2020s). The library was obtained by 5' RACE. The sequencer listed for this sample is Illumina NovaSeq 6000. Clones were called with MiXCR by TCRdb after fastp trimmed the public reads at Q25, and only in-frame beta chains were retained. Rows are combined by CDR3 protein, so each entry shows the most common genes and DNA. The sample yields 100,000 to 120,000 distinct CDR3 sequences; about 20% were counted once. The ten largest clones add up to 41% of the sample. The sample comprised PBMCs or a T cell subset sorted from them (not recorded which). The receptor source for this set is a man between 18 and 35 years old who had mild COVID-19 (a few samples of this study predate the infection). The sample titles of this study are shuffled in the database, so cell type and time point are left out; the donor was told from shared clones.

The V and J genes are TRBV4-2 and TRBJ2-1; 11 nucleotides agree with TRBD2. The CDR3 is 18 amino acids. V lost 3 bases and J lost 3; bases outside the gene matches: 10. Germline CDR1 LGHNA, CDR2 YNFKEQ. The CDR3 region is CASSQDARLAGFYNEQFF. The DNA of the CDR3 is TGTGCCAGCAGCCAGGATGCCCGACTAGCGGGGTTCTACAATGAGCAGTTCTTC.

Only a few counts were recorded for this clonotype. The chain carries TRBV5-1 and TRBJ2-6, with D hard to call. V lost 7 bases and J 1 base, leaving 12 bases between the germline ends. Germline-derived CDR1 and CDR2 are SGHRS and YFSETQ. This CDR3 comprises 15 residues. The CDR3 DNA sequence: TGCGCCAGCCGAATTGGGGTATCTGGGGCCAACGTCCTGACTTTC. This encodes CASRIGVSGANVLTF.

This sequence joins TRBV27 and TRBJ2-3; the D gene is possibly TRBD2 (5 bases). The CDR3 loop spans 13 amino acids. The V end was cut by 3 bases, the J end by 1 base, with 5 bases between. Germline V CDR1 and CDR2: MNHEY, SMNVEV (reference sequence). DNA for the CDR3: TGTGCCAGCAGTTTCGGGGGCACAGATACGCAGTATTTT. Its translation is CASSFGGTDTQYF.

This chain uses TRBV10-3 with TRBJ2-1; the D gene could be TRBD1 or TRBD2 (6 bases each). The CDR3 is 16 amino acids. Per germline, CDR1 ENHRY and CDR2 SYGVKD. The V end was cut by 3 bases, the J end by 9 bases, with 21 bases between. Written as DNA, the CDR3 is TGTGCCATCAGTGATGCGGGACATCTCCCCCCCGGTGAGCAGTTCTTC. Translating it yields CAISDAGHLPPGEQFF.

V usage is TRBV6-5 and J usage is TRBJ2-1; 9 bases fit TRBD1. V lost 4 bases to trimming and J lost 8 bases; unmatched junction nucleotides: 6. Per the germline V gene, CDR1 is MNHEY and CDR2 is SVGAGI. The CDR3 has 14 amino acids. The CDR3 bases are TGTGCCAGCAGTTCTGGACAGGGGAGGGATGAGCAGTTCTTC. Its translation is CASSSGQGRDEQFF.

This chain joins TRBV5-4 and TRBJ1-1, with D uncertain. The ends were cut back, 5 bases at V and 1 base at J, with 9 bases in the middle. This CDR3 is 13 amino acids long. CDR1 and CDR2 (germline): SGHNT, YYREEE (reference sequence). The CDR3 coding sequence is TGTGCCAGCAGGGAGGTGGGGAACACTGAAGCTTTCTTT. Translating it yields CASREVGNTEAFF.

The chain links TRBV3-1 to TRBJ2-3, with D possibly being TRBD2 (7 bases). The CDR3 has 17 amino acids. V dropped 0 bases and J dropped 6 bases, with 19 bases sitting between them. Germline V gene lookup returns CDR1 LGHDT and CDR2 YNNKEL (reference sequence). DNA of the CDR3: TGTGCCAGCAGCCAAGATATGCGGGGGCCGAAGGCGGATACGCAGTATTTT. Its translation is CASSQDMRGPKADTQYF.

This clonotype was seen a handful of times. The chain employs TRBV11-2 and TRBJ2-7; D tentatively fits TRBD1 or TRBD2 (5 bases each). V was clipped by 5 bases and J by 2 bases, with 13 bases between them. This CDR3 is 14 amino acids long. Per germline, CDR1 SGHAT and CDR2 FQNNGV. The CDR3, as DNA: TGTGCCAGCAGCCCCAGGGACGGAACCTACGAGCAGTACGTC. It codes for CASSPRDGTYEQYV.

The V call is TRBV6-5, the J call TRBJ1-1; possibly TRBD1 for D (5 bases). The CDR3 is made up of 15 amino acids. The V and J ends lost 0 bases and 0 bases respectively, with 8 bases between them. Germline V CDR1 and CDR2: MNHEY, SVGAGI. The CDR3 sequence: CASSYSGELNTEAFF. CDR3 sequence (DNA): TGTGCCAGCAGTTACTCGGGGGAATTGAACACTGAAGCTTTCTTT.

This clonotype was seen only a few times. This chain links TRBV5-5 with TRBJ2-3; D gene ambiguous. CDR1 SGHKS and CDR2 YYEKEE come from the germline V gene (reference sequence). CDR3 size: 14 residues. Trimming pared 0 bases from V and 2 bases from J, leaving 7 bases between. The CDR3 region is CASSLGHYTDTQYF. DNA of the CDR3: TGTGCCAGCAGCTTGGGACATTACACAGATACGCAGTATTTT.

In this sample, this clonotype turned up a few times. CDR3 DNA sequence: TGTGCCAGCAGGTCTGGCGGGGTATTAAATGAGCAGTTCTTC. It translates to CASRSGGVLNEQFF. The chain combines TRBV6-5 with TRBJ2-1; the D gene is possibly TRBD2 (6 bases). Trimming took off 6 bases at V and 7 bases at J, with 16 bases between the two ends. The CDR3 sequence is 14 residues long. Germline loops: CDR1 MNHEY, CDR2 SVGAGI.

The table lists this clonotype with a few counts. The CDR3 sequence: CASSQDSSDEQYF. Written as DNA, the CDR3 is TGTGCCAGCAGCCAAGATTCCAGTGACGAGCAGTACTTC. The genes are TRBV3-1 and TRBJ2-7; D is unresolved. The germline CDR1 and CDR2 sequences are LGHDT and YNNKEL (reference sequence). The V and J ends lost 0 bases and 5 bases respectively, with 8 bases between them. The CDR3 length is 13 residues.

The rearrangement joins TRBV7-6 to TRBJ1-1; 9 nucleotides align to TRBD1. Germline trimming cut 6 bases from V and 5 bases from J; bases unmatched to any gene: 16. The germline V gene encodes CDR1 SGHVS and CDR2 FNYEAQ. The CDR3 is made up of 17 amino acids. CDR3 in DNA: TGTGCCAGCAGACCTGGGGGACAGGGAGTTTCGGGGACTGAAGCTTTCTTT. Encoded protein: CASRPGGQGVSGTEAFF.

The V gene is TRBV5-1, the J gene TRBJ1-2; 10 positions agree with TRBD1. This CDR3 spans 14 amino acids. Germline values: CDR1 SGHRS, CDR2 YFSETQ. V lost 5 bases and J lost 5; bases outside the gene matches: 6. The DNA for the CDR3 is TGCGCCAGCAGGTTGACAGGGGGCGGTTATGGCTACACCTTC. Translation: CASRLTGGGYGYTF.

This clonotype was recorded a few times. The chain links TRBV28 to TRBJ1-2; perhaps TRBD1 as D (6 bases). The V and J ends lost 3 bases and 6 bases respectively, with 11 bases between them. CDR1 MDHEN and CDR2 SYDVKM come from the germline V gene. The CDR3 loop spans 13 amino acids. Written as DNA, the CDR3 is TGTGCCAGCAGTTTTCGGACAGTCGATGGCTACACCTTC. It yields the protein CASSFRTVDGYTF.

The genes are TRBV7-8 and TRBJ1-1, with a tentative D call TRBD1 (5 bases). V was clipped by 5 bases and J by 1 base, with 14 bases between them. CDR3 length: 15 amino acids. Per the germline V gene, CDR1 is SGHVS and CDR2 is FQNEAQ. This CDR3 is CASSPRRDPNTEAFF. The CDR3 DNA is TGTGCCAGCAGCCCCCGCCGGGACCCGAACACTGAAGCTTTCTTT.

Written as DNA, the CDR3 is TGTGCCAGCAGCTTTTGGACAGGTACAGATACGCAGTATTTT. Translation gives CASSFWTGTDTQYF. This sequence joins TRBV7-8 and TRBJ2-3; 7 bases align to TRBD1. The CDR3 totals 14 residues. The V gene's germline CDR1 is SGHVS and CDR2 FQNEAQ. The ends lost 3 bases at V and 3 bases at J; junction bases unmatched: 3.

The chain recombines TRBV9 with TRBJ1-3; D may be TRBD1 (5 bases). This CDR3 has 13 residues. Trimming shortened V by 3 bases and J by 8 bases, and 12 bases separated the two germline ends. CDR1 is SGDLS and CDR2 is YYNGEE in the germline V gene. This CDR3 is CASSARGADTIYF. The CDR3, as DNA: TGTGCCAGCAGCGCCCGTGGGGCGGACACCATATATTTT.

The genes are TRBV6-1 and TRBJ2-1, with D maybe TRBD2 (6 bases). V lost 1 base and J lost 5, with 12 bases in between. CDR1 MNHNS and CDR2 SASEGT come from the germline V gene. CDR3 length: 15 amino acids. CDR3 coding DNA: TGTGCCAGCAGTGAAGTTCGGGGGTACCACAATGAGCAGTTCTTC. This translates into CASSEVRGYHNEQFF.